This TCR beta chain was observed in a study of blood T cell repertoires in COVID-19. Overall study context: Samples came from the United States, Italy and Spain, spanning acute and convalescent COVID-19. From T cells, B-cell-depleted T cells, or PBMCs came the material, which was cDNA or gDNA.

J lost 5 bases, V lost 3 bases, and 10 bases had no gene match. The length of the CDR3 is 15 residues. Germline lookup yields CDR1 SGHRS and CDR2 YFSETQ. In the authors' methods: Amplification from reference gene primers served as the basis for estimated nucleated cell counts. Assay used: immunoSEQ multiplex PCR; TCRdb lists only in-frame clones, some missing. From that table come the V and J calls and clone size; the DNA was used to work out D and trimming. The sample comprises 180,000 or so clones, 80% to 90% of which are singletons, and 10% to 11% rests with the top ten. The sequenced material came from peripheral blood. V and J are TRBV5-1 and TRBJ1-1; 7 bases map to TRBD1. The receptor was derived from a human donor with active or convalescent COVID-19. The donor label of this sample is uncertain. In nucleotides, the CDR3 is TGCGCCAGCAGCTCGTTGACAGCGACAGGGACTGAAGCTTTCTTT. Its protein is CASSSLTATGTEAFF.